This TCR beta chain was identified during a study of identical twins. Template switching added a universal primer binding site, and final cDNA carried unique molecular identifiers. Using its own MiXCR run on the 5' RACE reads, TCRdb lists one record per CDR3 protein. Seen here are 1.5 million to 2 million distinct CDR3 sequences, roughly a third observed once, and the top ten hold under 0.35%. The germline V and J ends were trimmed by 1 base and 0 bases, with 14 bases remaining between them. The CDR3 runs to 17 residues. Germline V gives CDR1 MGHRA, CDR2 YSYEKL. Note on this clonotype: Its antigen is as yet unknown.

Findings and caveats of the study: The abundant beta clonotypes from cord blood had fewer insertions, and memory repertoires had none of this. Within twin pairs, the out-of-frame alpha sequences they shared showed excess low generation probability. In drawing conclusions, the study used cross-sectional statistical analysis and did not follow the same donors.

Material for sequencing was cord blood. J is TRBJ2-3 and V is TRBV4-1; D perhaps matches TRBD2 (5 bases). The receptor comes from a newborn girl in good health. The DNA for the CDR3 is TGCGCCAGCAGCCAAGTGGCCTCGCGGGCTAGCACAGATACGCAGTATTTT. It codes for CASSQVASRASTDTQYF.